This T cell receptor beta chain is drawn from a study of T-cell reconstitution after alpha-beta-depleted transplantation in children. Only a few counts were recorded for this clonotype. V was trimmed by 3 bases and J by 0 bases, leaving 11 bases between them. The CDR3 covers 15 residues. Germline assignment: CDR1 GTSNPN and CDR2 SVGIG (reference sequence). It was with unique molecular identifiers that the TCRbeta library was prepared. TCRdb re-called the PCR reads through MiXCR, storing one row per CDR3 protein. The table lists a few hundred thousand distinct CDR3 sequences, 9.5% to 13% of them singletons.

The gene calls are TRBV30 and TRBJ1-4; no reliable D call. The source of this sequence is a human donor who donated a stem cell graft to a child with acute myeloid leukemia. Sequenced here: PBMCs from the stem cell graft donor, sampled from the stem cell graft. The CDR3 spells CAWSSNSATNEKLFF. In DNA, the CDR3 is TGTGCCTGGAGCTCCAACAGTGCAACTAATGAAAAACTGTTTTTT.